The sequence of this TCR beta chain was determined in a study of blood T cell repertoires in COVID-19. Authors' analysis steps: The assay estimated nucleated cells by amplifying reference gene primers. The protocol was immunoSEQ multiplex PCR, while the TCRdb copy is restricted to in-frame clones and leaves out a portion. V and J calls and clone size are given by that table; D and trimming were obtained from the DNA. Of roughly 250,000 clones detected, approximately 90% appear once; the ten largest clones hold around 2%. The clonotype comes from a woman between 18 and 29 years old who had recovered from COVID-19. Sequencing used PBMCs or T cells enriched from blood (not recorded which).

The CDR3 spells CASSLGRGQGPPRYTF. DNA of the CDR3: TGTGCCAGCAGCTTAGGACGTGGGCAGGGGCCGCCCCGCTACACCTTC. V usage is TRBV7-8 and J usage is TRBJ1-2; possibly TRBD1 for D (6 bases). Deletions cut 1 base from V and 9 bases from J, with 21 bases between. Germline CDR1 SGHVS, CDR2 FQNEAQ. CDR3 length: 16 amino acids.